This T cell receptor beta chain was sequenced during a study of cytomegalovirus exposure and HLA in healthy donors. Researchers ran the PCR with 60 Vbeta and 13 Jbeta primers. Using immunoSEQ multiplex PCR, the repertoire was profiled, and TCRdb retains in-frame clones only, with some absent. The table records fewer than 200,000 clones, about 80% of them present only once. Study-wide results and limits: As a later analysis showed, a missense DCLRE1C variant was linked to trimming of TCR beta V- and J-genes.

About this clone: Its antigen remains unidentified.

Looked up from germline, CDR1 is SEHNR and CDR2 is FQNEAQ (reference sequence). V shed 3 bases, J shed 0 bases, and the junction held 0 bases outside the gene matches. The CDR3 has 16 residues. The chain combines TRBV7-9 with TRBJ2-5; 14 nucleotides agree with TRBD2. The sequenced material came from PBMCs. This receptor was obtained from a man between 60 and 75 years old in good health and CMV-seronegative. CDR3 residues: CASSLGLAGDQETQYF. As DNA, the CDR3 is TGTGCCAGCAGCTTGGGACTAGCGGGGGACCAAGAGACCCAGTACTTC.